Sequencing of this T cell receptor (beta chain) was carried out in a study of blood T cell repertoires in COVID-19. Method: immunoSEQ multiplex PCR; TCRdb's copy keeps in-frame clones and lacks some. Among 290,000 or so clones listed, about 89% were seen once. The CDR3 spans 14 residues. Germline CDR1 reads MDHEN; CDR2 reads SYDVKM. Trimming took 1 base from V and 5 from J; bases not matched to a gene: 5. The sample comprised PBMCs or T cells enriched from blood (not recorded which). This TCR derives from a woman between 18 and 29 years old who had recovered from COVID-19. The chain combines TRBV28 with TRBJ2-7; 7 bases agree with TRBD1. CDR3 sequence (DNA): TGTGCCAGCAGTTTATCGGCCAGGGGGAACGAGCAGTACTTC. Amino acid sequence: CASSLSARGNEQYF.